A selection of T cell receptor beta chains follows, all from one sample in a study of T-cell reconstitution after alpha-beta-depleted transplantation in children. Using its own MiXCR run on the PCR reads, TCRdb lists one record per CDR3 protein. Among approximately 230,000 distinct CDR3 sequences listed, approximately 24% were seen once. The sample was PBMCs, mostly from graft donor cells, taken 360 days after TCRalphabeta/CD19-depleted stem cell transplant. These receptors all stem from a female patient aged 2-10 years who had a stem cell transplant for congenital amegakaryocytic thrombocytopenia, so the T cells may come from the graft donor. The CDR3 runs from the conserved cysteine through the conserved F or W. D genes are given only for firm matches. The size of a clone is reported for some rows only, either as once, few or many, or as a class for expanded clones.

>few|TRBJ2-2|NA|TRBV24-1
TGTGCCACCAGTGATCCCTGGCCCGGGGAGCTGTTTTTT
CATSDPWPGELFF
>NA|TRBJ2-5|NA|TRBV11-2
TGTGCCAGCAGCTTAGATCGGGAAGTTCTCCTCGGGGAGACCCAGTACTTC
CASSLDREVLLGETQYF
>NA|TRBJ2-1|NA|TRBV28
TGTGCCAGCAGTTTATCTCGTCCAGGACATGGGTCCTACAATGAGCAGTTCTTC
CASSLSRPGHGSYNEQFF
>many|TRBJ2-3|NA|TRBV12-3/TRBV12-4
TGTGCCAGCAGTGACAGTTTCCGACGGGTGGCGCAGTATTTT
CASSDSFRRVAQYF
>few|TRBJ2-3|NA|TRBV29-1
TGCAGCGTTGAAATGGGCCATTACCTCGATTCTGTGAGCACAGATACGCAGTATTTT
CSVEMGHYLDSVSTDTQYF
>NA|TRBJ2-7|NA|TRBV29-1
TGCAGCGTCAAGAGCGGGCTCCCCTACGAGCAGTACTTC
CSVKSGLPYEQYF
>few|TRBJ2-3|NA|TRBV6-5
TGTGCCAGCAGTTACCCTAAGACAGGTTGGAGCACAGATACGCAGTATTTT
CASSYPKTGWSTDTQYF
>many|TRBJ2-5|TRBD2|TRBV15
TGTGCCACCAGCAGATTGGGTGGGGGACTAGTTCGTGAGACCCAGTACTTC
CATSRLGGGLVRETQYF
>NA|TRBJ1-5|TRBD1|TRBV11-2
TGTGCCAGCAGCCGCCTGACAGGGCAACAGAATCAGCCCCAGCATTTT
CASSRLTGQQNQPQHF
>NA|TRBJ2-3|NA|TRBV12-3/TRBV12-4
TGTGCCAGCAGTAGGGGGGAGTTAGCAGATACGCAGTATTTT
CASSRGELADTQYF
>NA|TRBJ1-4|TRBD1|TRBV20-1
TGCAGTGCCGGCCGGGCCAGGGGGGAAAAACTGTTTTTT
CSAGRARGEKLFF
>few|TRBJ1-3|NA|TRBV20-1
TGCAGTGCTCAGGGGACTGGAAACACCATATATTTT
CSAQGTGNTIYF
>few|TRBJ2-7|NA|TRBV12-3/TRBV12-4
TGTGCCAGCAGTCTCCAGGACCCGGGAGAGCAGTACTTC
CASSLQDPGEQYF
>many|TRBJ2-7|NA|TRBV4-1
TGCGCCAGCAGCCATAGGACATCGTACGAGCAGTACTTC
CASSHRTSYEQYF
>NA|TRBJ1-2|NA|TRBV28
TGTGCCAGCAGTTTATTCCCGCTTAACTATGGCTACACCTTC
CASSLFPLNYGYTF
>many|TRBJ1-2|NA|TRBV20-1
TGCAGTGCTAGGGCTATACCCCAGGGAGAGATCATGGACTATGGCTACACCTTC
CSARAIPQGEIMDYGYTF
>few|TRBJ1-5|NA|TRBV6-1
TGTGCCAGCAGTGTACGGATGGGGCCCCAGCATTTT
CASSVRMGPQHF
>NA|TRBJ2-5|NA|TRBV7-7
TGTGCCAGCAGCTTAGTTGCGGGGGCTGTTGAGACCCAGTACTTC
CASSLVAGAVETQYF
>NA|TRBJ2-6|NA|TRBV4-1
TGCGCCAGCAGCCAAGATCGGGCCGGGCCCGTGCTCGGGGCCAACGTCCTGACTTTC
CASSQDRAGPVLGANVLTF
>once|TRBJ2-1|NA|TRBV7-3
TGTGCCAGCAGCTTAGGGAGAGCTAATGAGCAGTTCTTC
CASSLGRANEQFF
>NA|TRBJ2-1|TRBD2|TRBV7-3
TGTGCCAGCAGCCCCAGGAGGAGCGGGAACTACAATGAGCAGTTCTTC
CASSPRRSGNYNEQFF
>NA|TRBJ2-3|TRBD1|TRBV5-6
TGTGCCAGCAGCTTGGTAGCGGGACAGGGGATAGATACGCAGTATTTT
CASSLVAGQGIDTQYF
>many|TRBJ2-7|NA|TRBV24-1
TGTGCCACCAGTGATCCCCAGGAGTTCTCCTACGAGCAGTACTTC
CATSDPQEFSYEQYF
>once|TRBJ2-2|TRBD2|TRBV12-3/TRBV12-4
TGTGCCTTCAGTTTCCCCGGACTAGCGGGAGCTGCCGGGGAGCTGTTTTTT
CAFSFPGLAGAAGELFF
>few|TRBJ2-1|TRBD2|TRBV2
TGTGCCAGCAGTGAAGGGATCGGGTTCCTAGCGGGAGACAATGAGCAGTTCTTC
CASSEGIGFLAGDNEQFF